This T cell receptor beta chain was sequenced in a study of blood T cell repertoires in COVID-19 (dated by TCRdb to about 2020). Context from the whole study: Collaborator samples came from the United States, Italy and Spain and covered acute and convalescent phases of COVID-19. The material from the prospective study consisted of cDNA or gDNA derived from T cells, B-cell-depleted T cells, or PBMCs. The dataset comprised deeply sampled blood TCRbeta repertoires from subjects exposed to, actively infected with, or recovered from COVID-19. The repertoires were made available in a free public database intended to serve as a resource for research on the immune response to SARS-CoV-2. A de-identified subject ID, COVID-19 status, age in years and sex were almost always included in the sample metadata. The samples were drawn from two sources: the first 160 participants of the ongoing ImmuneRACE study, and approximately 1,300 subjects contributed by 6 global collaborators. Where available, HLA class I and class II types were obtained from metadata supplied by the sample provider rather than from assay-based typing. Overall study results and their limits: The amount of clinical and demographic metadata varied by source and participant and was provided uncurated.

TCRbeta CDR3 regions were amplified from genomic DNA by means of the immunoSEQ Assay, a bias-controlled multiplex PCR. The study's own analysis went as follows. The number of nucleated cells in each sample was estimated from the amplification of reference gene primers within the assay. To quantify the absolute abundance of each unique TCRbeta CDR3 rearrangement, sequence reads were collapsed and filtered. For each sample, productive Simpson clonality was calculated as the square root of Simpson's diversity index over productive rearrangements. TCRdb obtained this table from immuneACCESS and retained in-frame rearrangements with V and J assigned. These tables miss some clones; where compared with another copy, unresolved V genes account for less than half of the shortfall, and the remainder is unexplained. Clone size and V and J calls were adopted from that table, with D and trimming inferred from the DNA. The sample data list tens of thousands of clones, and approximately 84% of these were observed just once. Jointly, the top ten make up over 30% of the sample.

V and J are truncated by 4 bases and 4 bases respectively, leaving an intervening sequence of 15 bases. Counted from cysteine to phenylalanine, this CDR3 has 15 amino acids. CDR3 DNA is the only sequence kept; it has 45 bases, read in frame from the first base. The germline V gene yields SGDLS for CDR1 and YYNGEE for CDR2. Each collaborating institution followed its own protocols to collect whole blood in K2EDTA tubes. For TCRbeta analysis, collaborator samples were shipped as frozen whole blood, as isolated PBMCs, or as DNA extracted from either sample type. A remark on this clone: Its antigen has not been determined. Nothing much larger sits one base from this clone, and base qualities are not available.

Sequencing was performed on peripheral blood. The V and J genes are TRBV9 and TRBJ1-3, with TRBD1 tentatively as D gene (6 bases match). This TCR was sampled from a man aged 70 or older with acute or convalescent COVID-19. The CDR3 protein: CASSRLLGGGNTIYF. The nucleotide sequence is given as TGTGCCAGCAGCCGATTATTAGGGGGAGGAAACACCATATATTTT.